There are a few counts of the clone carrying this T cell receptor (beta chain). TCRdb re-called the RT-PCR reads with MiXCR, one entry per CDR3 protein. The sample lists about 500,000 distinct CDR3 sequences; 16% were seen once. The data belong to a study of response to subunit inactivated influenza vaccine. The source is a man aged 50 to 69 who received an inactivated influenza vaccine. This sample comprised CD4+ T cells sorted from PBMCs, obtained roughly 24 months after vaccination.

The CDR3 region is CASSPQGVSQPQHF. The DNA of the CDR3 is TGTGCCAGCAGCCCACAGGGGGTGAGTCAGCCCCAGCATTTT. V gene TRBV12-3 or TRBV12-4 combines with J gene TRBJ1-5, with 8 bases fitting TRBD1. Trimming took 6 bases from V and 6 from J; bases not matched to a gene: 7. The length of the CDR3 is 14 residues.